One T cell receptor beta chain is described in this entry. This clone has just a few counts. The antigen it recognizes is unknown. Base qualities are not at hand, and no much larger clone is one base apart. From cysteine to phenylalanine, the CDR3 is 13 amino acids long. CDR3 DNA is the only sequence kept; it has 39 bases, read in frame from the first base. V sheds 2 bases and J sheds 0 bases, leaving 4 bases between their ends. CDR1 and CDR2, per the germline V gene (reference sequence), are WNHNN and SYGVQD. The sample originates from a study of T cell repertoires in MIS-A myocarditis (dated 2022 in TCRdb). The QIAamp DNA FFPE kit was used to extract genomic DNA from formalin-fixed paraffin-embedded autopsy tissue. The immunoSEQ bias-controlled multiplex PCR was used to amplify TCRbeta CDR3 regions, which were then sequenced at high throughput. The authors' pipeline ran thus. CDR3 sequences were collapsed and filtered with the immunoSEQ vendor pipeline, and the abundance and frequency of each unique TCRbeta CDR3 were thereby quantified. Dominant CDR3 amino acid sequences were clustered with SARS-CoV-2-specific ImmuneCODE TCRbeta sequences by CD-HIT using a 90% global sequence identity threshold. Clones with frequencies of 0.1 to 1 were classed as hyperexpanded, and 0.01 to 0.1 as large. For the dominant clones, CDR3 amino acid sequences and V and J gene assignments were confirmed with MiXCR. The R stringdist package was used to calculate Levenshtein distances between the patient clonotypes and the ImmuneCODE hits. TCRdb took this table from immuneACCESS and kept in-frame rearrangements with V and J called. Such tables lack part of the clones; where checked against another copy, unresolved V genes explain under half of the gap, and the rest is unexplained. The V and J calls and the clone size are those of that table, but D and trimming were determined from the DNA. The sample table shows a few thousand clones, and 78% are seen once. The ten largest account for about three fifths of the sample.

The TCR comes from a man aged 18 to 35 with fulminant myocarditis from multisystem inflammatory syndrome in adults (MIS-A) after COVID-19. The sequence is built from TRBV10-1 and TRBJ1-1; the D segment cannot be called with confidence. Sequencing input: interventricular septum heart tissue obtained at autopsy. Per the publication, the cell subset or site label means: cardiac tissue sample (left or right ventricle, interventricular septum, or pericardium). The CDR3 is CASSENLNTEAFF. The DNA sequence is TGCGCCAGCAGTGAGAATTTGAACACTGAAGCTTTCTTT.